The next 30 T cell receptor beta chains were all read from a single sample in a study of blood T cell repertoires in COVID-19. Measured with immunoSEQ multiplex PCR; TCRdb has only the in-frame clones, and not every one. The sample holds about 360,000 clones, 75% to 90% seen once. Sequenced: peripheral blood. The receptors derive from a woman aged 55-70 years with COVID-19, enrolled during active disease.

This clone was observed a single time. The chain employs TRBV12-5 and TRBJ1-1, with TRBD1 matching over 8 bases. V lost 5 bases, J lost 4 bases, and 9 bases stayed unmatched. Looked up from germline, CDR1 is LGHNT and CDR2 is FRNRAP. This CDR3 has 15 residues. In nucleotides, the CDR3 is TGTGCTAGTGGTACCTCAGGACAGGGAGTCACTGAAGCTTTCTTT. Its translation: CASGTSGQGVTEAFF.

The genes are TRBV6-5 and TRBJ1-2; 7 bases match TRBD1. After removal of 3 bases from V and 5 bases from J, the junction contained 9 bases not matched to a gene. The CDR3 spans 15 residues. From germline, CDR1 is MNHEY and CDR2 SVGAGI. CDR3: CASSYRYRGGYGYTF. CDR3 nucleotide sequence: TGTGCCAGCAGTTATAGGTACAGGGGTGGATATGGCTACACCTTC.

On this clone itself: Other DNA sequences in this sample translate to the same CDR3. The chain uses TRBV30 and TRBJ2-7; no clear D gene. CDR1 is GTSNPN and CDR2 is SVGIG in the germline V gene (reference sequence). This CDR3 region has 11 residues. With 2 bases removed from V and 1 base from J, the gap between germline ends came to 3 bases. CDR3 sequence reads: CAWSLSYEQYF. CDR3 coding DNA: TGTGCCTGGAGTCTATCCTACGAGCAGTACTTC.

The rearrangement joins TRBV6-2 or TRBV6-3 to TRBJ1-1, with unresolved D. The CDR3 sequence is 12 residues long. The germline CDR1 and CDR2 sequences are MNHEY and SVGEGT. V lost 3 bases, J lost 10 bases, and 12 bases lay in between. Written as DNA, the CDR3 is TGTGCCAGCAGTTATCTTGATTACGGAGCTTTCTTT. This sequence encodes CASSYLDYGAFF.

This clone was seen a single time. The chain has TRBV19 and TRBJ2-7; D may be TRBD2 (6 bases). The germline V gene encodes CDR1 LNHDA and CDR2 SQIVND (reference sequence). V lost 3 bases and J lost 2, with 11 bases in between. The CDR3 totals 14 residues. CDR3 coding DNA: TGTGCCAGTAGTATGGCTGCGGGGACCTACGAGCAGTACTTC. Residues: CASSMAAGTYEQYF. The full variable domain, completed using reference TRBV19 and TRBJ2-7, is DGGITQSPKYLFRKEGQNVTLSCEQNLNHDAMYWYRQDPGQGLRLIYYSQIVNDFQKGDIAEGYSVSREKKESFPLTVTSAQKNPTAFYLCASSMAAGTYEQYFGPGTRLTVT.

The J gene is TRBJ2-3, the V gene TRBV6-1, with a tentative D call TRBD2 (6 bases). Between the trimmed V and J ends, which lost 0 bases and 0 bases, there was a span of 10 bases. The CDR3 spans 16 residues. Germline V gives CDR1 MNHNS, CDR2 SASEGT. The CDR3 coding sequence is TGTGCCAGCAGTGAAGCCGGGGGTGCTAGCACAGATACGCAGTATTTT. Protein product: CASSEAGGASTDTQYF.

This chain links TRBV27 with TRBJ2-7; possibly TRBD1 for D (6 bases). Germline values: CDR1 MNHEY, CDR2 SMNVEV (reference sequence). V gave up 5 bases and J gave up 4 bases, with 18 bases separating them. The CDR3 runs to 15 residues. The CDR3 loop reads CASSPRLTGAYEQYF. The CDR3, as DNA: TGTGCCAGCAGTCCACGGTTGACAGGAGCATACGAGCAGTACTTC.

The rearrangement uses TRBV6-1 and TRBJ2-7, with 8 bases that match TRBD1. The J segment lost 0 bases and the V segment lost 2 bases, leaving 6 bases of the junction unmatched. Per germline, CDR1 MNHNS and CDR2 SASEGT. The CDR3 has 16 residues. In nucleotides, the CDR3 is TGTGCCAGCAGTGAATTGGGACAGGTGAGCTCCTACGAGCAGTACTTC. This sequence encodes CASSELGQVSSYEQYF.

The chain recombines TRBV19 with TRBJ1-1; maybe TRBD1 (5 bases). The germline V and J ends were trimmed by 11 bases and 4 bases, with 17 bases remaining between them. This CDR3 has 13 residues. Germline V gives CDR1 LNHDA, CDR2 SQIVND (reference sequence). The chain's CDR3 is CACYRSGGTEAFF. In DNA, the CDR3 is TGTGCCTGTTACAGGTCCGGGGGCACTGAAGCTTTCTTT. Based on the CDR3 plus reference TRBV19 and TRBJ1-1, the full variable domain is DGGITQSPKYLFRKEGQNVTLSCEQNLNHDAMYWYRQDPGQGLRLIYYSQIVNDFQKGDIAEGYSVSREKKESFPLTVTSAQKNPTAFYLCACYRSGGTEAFFGQGTRLTVV.

V gene TRBV12-3 or TRBV12-4 combines with J gene TRBJ2-1; 8 bases agree with TRBD1. After removal of 6 bases from V and 12 bases from J, the junction contained 7 bases not matched to a gene. CDR3 length: 12 amino acids. CDR3 in DNA: TGTGCCAGCAGCCCCCCAGGGGGCCTGCAGTTCTTC. As protein: CASSPPGGLQFF.

The gene calls are TRBV5-6 and TRBJ1-5; TRBD1 aligns across 8 bases. Per germline, CDR1 SGHDT and CDR2 YYEEEE. CDR3 length: 14 residues. After removal of 2 bases from V and 4 bases from J, the junction contained 2 bases not matched to a gene. CDR3 sequence reads: CASSLTGGNQPQHF. The DNA of the CDR3 is TGTGCCAGCAGCTTAACAGGGGGTAATCAGCCCCAGCATTTT. Combining the CDR3 with reference TRBV5-6 and TRBJ1-5 gives the whole variable domain DAGVTQSPTHLIKTRGQQVTLRCSPKSGHDTVSWYQQALGQGPQFIFQYYEEEERQRGNFPDRFSGHQFPNYSSELNVNALLLGDSALYLCASSLTGGNQPQHFGDGTRLSIL.

The V and J genes are TRBV7-3 and TRBJ2-1, with 9 bases identical to TRBD2. Germline V lookup: CDR1 SGHTA, CDR2 FQGTGA. The CDR3 loop spans 16 amino acids. The J segment lost 5 bases and the V segment lost 3 bases, leaving 8 bases of the junction unmatched. In nucleotides, the CDR3 is TGTGCCAGCAGCTTTCGGGAGCGGGGGGCCGACAATGAGCAGTTCTTC. It specifies CASSFRERGADNEQFF.

The V and J genes are TRBV5-1 and TRBJ2-3; 11 positions agree with TRBD2. V lost 1 base and J lost 2; bases outside the gene matches: 6. This CDR3 is built from 17 residues. Germline CDR1 SGHRS, CDR2 YFSETQ. Here the CDR3 DNA reads TGCGCCAGCAGCTTGAGGCTAGCGGGGGGACTCACAGATACGCAGTATTTT. Translated: CASSLRLAGGLTDTQYF. Looking up the rest from reference TRBV5-1 and TRBJ2-3 gives the full variable domain: KAGVTQTPRYLIKTRGQQVTLSCSPISGHRSVSWYQQTPGQGLQFLFEYFSETQRNKGNFPGRFSGRQFSNSRSEMNVSTLELGDSALYLCASSLRLAGGLTDTQYFGPGTRLTVL.

Remarks on this clone: At the DNA level, this CDR3 is encoded by other sequences in the same sample as well. This chain uses TRBV12-3 or TRBV12-4 with TRBJ1-2; TRBD1 aligns across 7 bases. The CDR3 covers 13 residues. After removal of 1 base from V and 8 bases from J, the junction contained 4 bases not matched to a gene. For the CDR3, the DNA is TGTGCCAGCAGTTTAGGACAGGGTTACGGCTACACCTTC. This gives the protein CASSLGQGYGYTF.

This clone was observed once. The chain has TRBV5-3 and TRBJ1-5; D is ambiguous. TRBV5-3 is given ORF status, its function remaining uncertain. The CDR3 has 13 residues. CDR3 in DNA: TGTGTCGCTACCGGGAAGAGCAATCAGCCCCAGCATTTT. The encoded protein is CVATGKSNQPQHF.

This clone was detected a few times. The gene calls are TRBV6-2 or TRBV6-3 and TRBJ1-5, with D possibly matching TRBD1 (5 bases). CDR3 length equals 14 residues. Per germline, CDR1 MNHEY and CDR2 SVGEGT. V lost 5 bases and J 6 bases, leaving 14 bases between the germline ends. The CDR3 region has the DNA TGTGCCAGCAGTCTAGGGGATTCTAGTCAGCCCCAGCATTTT. Translated: CASSLGDSSQPQHF.

This clone has only a few counts. The CDR3 is CASSPRQGFGVAGAQATDTQYF. The CDR3 DNA reads as TGTGCCAGCAGTCCCCGACAGGGATTCGGTGTAGCGGGGGCGCAAGCCACAGATACGCAGTATTTT. J is TRBJ2-3 and V is TRBV6-6, with TRBD2 matching over 9 bases. Germline loops: CDR1 MNHNY, CDR2 SVGAGI (reference sequence). V was pared by 5 bases and J by 2 bases, with 26 bases of the junction left unmatched. The CDR3 is 22 amino acids.

The chain recombines TRBV19 with TRBJ2-7, with a tentative D call TRBD1 (6 bases). The germline V gene has CDR1 LNHDA and CDR2 SQIVND (reference sequence). The CDR3 sequence is 15 residues long. Trimming took off 2 bases at V and 4 bases at J, with 15 bases between the two ends. CDR3 protein: CASSIPRQVVYEQYF. CDR3 coding DNA: TGTGCCAGTAGTATACCTCGACAGGTGGTTTACGAGCAGTACTTC.

This clone came up a few times. V and J are TRBV5-8 and TRBJ1-2; maybe TRBD1 (6 bases). V lost 4 bases to trimming and J lost 4 bases, with 14 bases between them. This CDR3 is 14 amino acids long. CDR1 is SGHTS, CDR2 YDEGEE, per germline. CDR3: CASSLTDRPYGYTF. The CDR3 DNA reads TGTGCCAGCAGCCTTACCGACAGGCCCTATGGCTACACCTTC. Full variable domain (missing parts from reference TRBV5-8 and TRBJ1-2): EAGVTQSPTHLIKTRGQQATLRCSPISGHTSVYWYQQALGLGLQFLLWYDEGEERNRGNFPPRFSGRQFPNYSSELNVNALELEDSALYLCASSLTDRPYGYTFGSGTRLTVV.

The V call is TRBV11-2, the J call TRBJ2-1; TRBD2 aligns across 10 bases. The CDR3 loop spans 16 amino acids. Trimming took 5 bases from V and 3 from J; bases not matched to a gene: 7. Germline CDR1 SGHAT, CDR2 FQNNGV. The CDR3 DNA is TGTGCCAGCAGCGGACCCGGACTAGCGGTCTACAATGAGCAGTTCTTC. This encodes CASSGPGLAVYNEQFF.

This sequence joins TRBV11-2 and TRBJ1-4, with TRBD1 identical over 10 bases. Germline V CDR1 and CDR2: SGHAT, FQNNGV. V lost 4 bases and J lost 2; bases outside the gene matches: 4. CDR3 size: 16 residues. The CDR3 DNA follows: TGTGCCAGCAGCTGGACAGGGGGTAATACTAATGAAAAACTGTTTTTT. Its protein product is CASSWTGGNTNEKLFF. Based on the CDR3 plus reference TRBV11-2 and TRBJ1-4, the full variable domain is EAGVAQSPRYKIIEKRQSVAFWCNPISGHATLYWYQQILGQGPKLLIQFQNNGVVDDSQLPKDRFSAERLKGVDSTLKIQPAKLEDSAVYLCASSWTGGNTNEKLFFGSGTQLSVL.

The chain employs TRBV4-1 and TRBJ1-4, with D perhaps TRBD1 (5 bases). CDR3 size: 18 residues. Germline V lookup: CDR1 MGHRA, CDR2 YSYEKL. V was pared by 0 bases and J by 3 bases, with 17 bases between. The CDR3 nucleotides are TGCGCCAGCAGCCAAGATTGGGACGGAGGGGTGTCTAATGAAAAACTGTTTTTT. Translated: CASSQDWDGGVSNEKLFF.

This clone was counted between two and nine times. The chain uses TRBV5-1 and TRBJ2-5; TRBD2 might be the D (6 bases). Germline V gives CDR1 SGHRS, CDR2 YFSETQ. Trimming took 0 bases from V and 8 from J, leaving 11 bases between them. This CDR3 region has 13 residues. Written as DNA, the CDR3 is TGCGCCAGCAGCTTGGCCGGGGGAGCTACCCAGTACTTC. It translates to CASSLAGGATQYF.

The genes are TRBV27 and TRBJ2-7; TRBD2 might be the D (5 bases). Germline CDR1 MNHEY, CDR2 SMNVEV (reference sequence). The V and J ends lost 6 bases and 2 bases respectively, with 11 bases between them. The CDR3 loop spans 13 amino acids. The chain's CDR3 is CASRRDQAYEQYF. The CDR3 nucleotides are TGTGCCAGCAGGAGGGATCAGGCCTACGAGCAGTACTTC.

J is TRBJ2-7 and V is TRBV3-1 (or the pseudogene TRBV3-2); D is ambiguous. V gave up 3 bases and J gave up 6 bases, with 6 bases separating them. Germline V gives CDR1 LGHDT, CDR2 YNNKEL (reference sequence). This CDR3 is 11 amino acids long. The CDR3 DNA sequence: TGTGCCAGCAGCCAGTCAGGCGAGCAGTACTTC. It encodes CASSQSGEQYF.

This clone has a handful of counts. This sequence joins TRBV7-9 and TRBJ1-2, with D uncertain. V was trimmed by 3 bases and J by 4 bases, leaving 9 bases between them. This CDR3 is built from 13 residues. CDR1 and CDR2 from the germline V gene are SEHNR and FQNEAQ (reference sequence). The CDR3 loop is CASSFEGCYGYTF. In DNA, the CDR3 is TGTGCCAGCAGCTTTGAGGGCTGCTATGGCTACACCTTC.

The rearrangement links TRBV4-2 to TRBJ2-1; possible D gene TRBD1, 5 bases. CDR1 is LGHNA and CDR2 is YNFKEQ in the germline V gene. Between the trimmed V and J ends, which lost 1 base and 5 bases, there was a span of 6 bases. The CDR3 contains 13 residues. CDR3 nucleotides: TGTGCCAGCAGCCAAGGCAGGGACAATGAGCAGTTCTTC. Protein: CASSQGRDNEQFF.

The rearrangement uses TRBV30 and TRBJ1-2, with 9 positions matching TRBD1. Trimming cost V 3 bases and J 5 bases; bases outside gene matches: 19. The germline V gene has CDR1 GTSNPN and CDR2 SVGIG (reference sequence). The CDR3 covers 18 residues. The CDR3 nucleotides are TGTGCCTGGAGGACCCTGGGACAGGGAAGGGGGGGTTATTATGGCTACACCTTC. The encoded protein is CAWRTLGQGRGGYYGYTF. The full variable domain, with the rest looked up from reference TRBV30 and TRBJ1-2, is SQTIHQWPATLVQPVGSPLSLECTVEGTSNPNLYWYRQAAGRGLQLLFYSVGIGQISSEVPQNLSASRPQDRQFILSSKKLLLSDSGFYLCAWRTLGQGRGGYYGYTFGSGTRLTVV.

The gene calls are TRBV12-5 and TRBJ2-7; no reliable D call. The CDR3 extends over 15 amino acids. CDR1 and CDR2 (germline): LGHNT, FRNRAP. Deletions cut 7 bases from V and 0 bases from J, with 16 bases between. The CDR3 sequence: CASAPPASPSYEQYF. In DNA, the CDR3 is TGTGCTAGTGCCCCACCTGCGAGTCCCTCCTACGAGCAGTACTTC. The entire variable domain, with the rest obtained from reference TRBV12-5 and TRBJ2-7, is as follows: DARVTQTPRHKVTEMGQEVTMRCQPILGHNTVFWYRQTMMQGLELLAYFRNRAPLDDSGMPKDRFSAEMPDATLATLKIQPSEPRDSAVYFCASAPPASPSYEQYFGPGTRLTVT.

The chain carries TRBV14 and TRBJ1-6, with TRBD1 matching 9 bases. This CDR3 is 16 amino acids long. Germline V CDR1 and CDR2: SGHDN, FVKESK. With V trimmed by 4 bases and J by 4 bases, 5 bases remained unmatched. CDR3 DNA: TGTGCCAGCAGCCGGGACAGGGCCATTTATAATTCACCCCTCCACTTT. Protein sequence: CASSRDRAIYNSPLHF.